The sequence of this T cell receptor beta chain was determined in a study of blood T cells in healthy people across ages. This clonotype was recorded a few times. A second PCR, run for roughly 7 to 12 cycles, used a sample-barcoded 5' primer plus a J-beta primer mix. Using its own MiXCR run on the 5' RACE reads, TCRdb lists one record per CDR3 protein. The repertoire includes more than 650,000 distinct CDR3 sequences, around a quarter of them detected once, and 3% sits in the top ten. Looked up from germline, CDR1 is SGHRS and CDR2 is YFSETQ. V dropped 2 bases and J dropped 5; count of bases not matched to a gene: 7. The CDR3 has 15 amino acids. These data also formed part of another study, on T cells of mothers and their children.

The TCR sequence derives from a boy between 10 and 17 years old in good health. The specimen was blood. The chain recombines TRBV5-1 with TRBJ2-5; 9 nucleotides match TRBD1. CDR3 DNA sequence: TGCGCCAGCAGCTTCCGGGACAGGGAAGCGGAGACCCAGTACTTC. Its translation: CASSFRDREAETQYF.